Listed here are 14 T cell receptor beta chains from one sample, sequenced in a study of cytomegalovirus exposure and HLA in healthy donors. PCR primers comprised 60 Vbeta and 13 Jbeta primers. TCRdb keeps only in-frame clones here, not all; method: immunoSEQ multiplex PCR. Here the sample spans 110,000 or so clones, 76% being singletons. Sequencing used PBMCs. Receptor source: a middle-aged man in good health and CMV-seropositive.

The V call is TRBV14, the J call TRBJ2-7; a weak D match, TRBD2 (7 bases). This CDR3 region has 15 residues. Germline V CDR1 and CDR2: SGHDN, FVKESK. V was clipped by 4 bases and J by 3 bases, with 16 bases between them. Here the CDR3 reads CASSPWGGANYEQYF. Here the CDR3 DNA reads TGTGCCAGCAGCCCCTGGGGGGGGGCAAACTACGAGCAGTACTTC.

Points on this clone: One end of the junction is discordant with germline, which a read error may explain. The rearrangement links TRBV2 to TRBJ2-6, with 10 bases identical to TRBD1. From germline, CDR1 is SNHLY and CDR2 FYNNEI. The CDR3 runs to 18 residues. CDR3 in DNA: TGTGCCAGCAGTAAATTCCCGGGACAGGGGTCCGGGGCCAACGGCCTGACTTTC. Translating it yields CASSKFPGQGSGANGLTF.

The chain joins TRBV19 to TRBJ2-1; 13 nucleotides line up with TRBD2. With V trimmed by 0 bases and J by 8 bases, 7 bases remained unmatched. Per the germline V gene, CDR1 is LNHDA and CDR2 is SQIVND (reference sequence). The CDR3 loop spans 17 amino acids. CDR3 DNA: TGTGCCAGTAGTATAGATCTCCGGACTAGCGGGGGTTATGAGCAGTTCTTC. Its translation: CASSIDLRTSGGYEQFF.

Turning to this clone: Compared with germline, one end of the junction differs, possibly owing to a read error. The CDR3 here is CSSSFRDRGSVGEKLFF. The CDR3 DNA sequence: TGTTCCAGCAGCTTCCGGGACAGGGGTTCAGTCGGTGAAAAACTGTTTTTT. The V gene is TRBV7-9, the J gene TRBJ1-4; 10 nucleotides line up with TRBD1. Germline V gene data show CDR1 as SEHNR and CDR2 as FQNEAQ (reference sequence). CDR3 length equals 17 residues.

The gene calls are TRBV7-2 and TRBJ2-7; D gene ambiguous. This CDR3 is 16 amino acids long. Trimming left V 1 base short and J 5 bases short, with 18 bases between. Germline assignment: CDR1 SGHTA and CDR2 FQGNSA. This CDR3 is CASSLGRTVQGHEQYF. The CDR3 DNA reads TGTGCCAGCAGCTTAGGCAGAACAGTGCAAGGTCACGAGCAGTACTTC. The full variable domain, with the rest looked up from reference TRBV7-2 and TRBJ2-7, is GAGVSQSPSNKVTEKGKDVELRCDPISGHTALYWYRQSLGQGLEFLIYFQGNSAPDKSGLPSDRFSAERTGGSVSTLTIQRTQQEDSAVYLCASSLGRTVQGHEQYFGPGTRLTVT.

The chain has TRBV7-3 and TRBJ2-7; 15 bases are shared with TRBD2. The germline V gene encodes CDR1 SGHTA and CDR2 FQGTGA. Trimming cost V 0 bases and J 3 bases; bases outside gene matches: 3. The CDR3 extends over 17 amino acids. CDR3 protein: CASSLTGLAGGGYEQYF. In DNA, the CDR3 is TGTGCCAGCAGCTTAACGGGACTAGCGGGAGGTGGCTACGAGCAGTACTTC.

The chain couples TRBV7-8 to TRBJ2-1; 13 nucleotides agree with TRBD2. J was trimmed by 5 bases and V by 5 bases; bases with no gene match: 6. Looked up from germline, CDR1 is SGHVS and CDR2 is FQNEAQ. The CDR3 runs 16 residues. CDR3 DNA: TGTGCCAGCAGCCCCGGACTAGCGGGAGAGAACAATGAGCAGTTCTTC. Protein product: CASSPGLAGENNEQFF.

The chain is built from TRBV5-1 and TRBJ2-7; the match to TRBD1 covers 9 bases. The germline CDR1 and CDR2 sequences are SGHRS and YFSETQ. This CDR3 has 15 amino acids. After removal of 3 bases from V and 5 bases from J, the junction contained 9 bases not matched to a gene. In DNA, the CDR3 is TGCGCCAGCAGCTCGCCGGGACAGGGTGAAAACGAGCAGTACTTC. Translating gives CASSSPGQGENEQYF.

CDR3 sequence: CASSLEVLRDSVIYEQYF. The DNA of the CDR3 is TGTGCCAGCAGCTTAGAGGTACTCCGGGACAGCGTCATCTACGAGCAGTACTTC. The V and J genes are TRBV7-9 and TRBJ2-7; TRBD1 agrees at 7 bases. The CDR3 consists of 18 residues. Germline V gene data show CDR1 as SEHNR and CDR2 as FQNEAQ (reference sequence). V gave up 1 base and J gave up 3 bases; unmatched junction bases: 15.

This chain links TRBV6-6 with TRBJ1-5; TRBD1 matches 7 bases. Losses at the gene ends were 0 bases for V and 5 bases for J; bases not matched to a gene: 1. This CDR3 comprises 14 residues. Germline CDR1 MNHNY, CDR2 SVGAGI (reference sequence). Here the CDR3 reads CASSYSRGHQPQHF. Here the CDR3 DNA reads TGTGCCAGCAGTTACTCGAGGGGGCATCAGCCCCAGCATTTT.

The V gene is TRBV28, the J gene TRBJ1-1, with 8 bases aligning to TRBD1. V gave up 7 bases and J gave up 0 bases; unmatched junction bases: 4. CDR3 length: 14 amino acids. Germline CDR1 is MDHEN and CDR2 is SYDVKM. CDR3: CASKPQGVNTEAFF. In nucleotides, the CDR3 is TGTGCCAGCAAGCCACAGGGGGTGAACACTGAAGCTTTCTTT.

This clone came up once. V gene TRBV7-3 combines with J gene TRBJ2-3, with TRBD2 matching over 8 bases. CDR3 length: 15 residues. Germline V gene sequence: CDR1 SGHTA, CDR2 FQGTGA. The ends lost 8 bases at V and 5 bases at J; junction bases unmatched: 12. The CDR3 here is CASSRSGGAGDTQYF. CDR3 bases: TGTGCCAGCTCTAGGTCCGGGGGGGCGGGAGATACGCAGTATTTT.

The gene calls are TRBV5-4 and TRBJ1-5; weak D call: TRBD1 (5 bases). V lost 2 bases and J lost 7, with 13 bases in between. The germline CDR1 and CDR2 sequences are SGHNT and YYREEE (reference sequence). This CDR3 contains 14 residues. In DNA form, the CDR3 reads TGTGCCAGCAGCTTCGCAGGGCTCCAACAGCCCCAGCATTTT. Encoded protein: CASSFAGLQQPQHF.

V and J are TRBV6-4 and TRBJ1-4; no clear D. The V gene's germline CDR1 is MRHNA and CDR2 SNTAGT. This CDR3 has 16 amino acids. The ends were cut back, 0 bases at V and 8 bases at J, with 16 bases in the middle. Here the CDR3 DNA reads TGTGCCAGCAGTGACTCGATTCGGGGTGGTAACGAAAAACTGTTTTTT. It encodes CASSDSIRGGNEKLFF.